This T cell receptor (beta chain) was recorded in a study of T cell responses to AZD1222 COVID-19 vaccine. Study-wide results and limits: Sampled repertoires all dated from after the peak T cell response.

As to this clone: Its specificity is not known.

The CDR3 loop spans 15 amino acids. Trimming removed 4 bases from V and 5 bases from J; junction bases left unmatched: 6. CDR1 and CDR2 (germline): MNHEY, SMNVEV (reference sequence). Using immunoSEQ multiplex PCR, the repertoire was profiled, and TCRdb retains in-frame clones only, with some absent. Of 45,000 to 60,000 clones listed, roughly 90% are singletons. Material: peripheral blood, obtained on day 0 of AZD1222 vaccination. The rearrangement links TRBV27 to TRBJ2-5, with 11 bases lining up with TRBD2. The clonotype comes from an adult in good health. The CDR3 sequence: CASSSSSGRRETQYF. The CDR3, as DNA: TGTGCCAGCAGTTCCTCTAGCGGGAGGCGGGAGACCCAGTACTTC.